This T cell receptor (beta chain) was found in a study of T cells in Graves' hyperthyroidism and ophthalmopathy. Notes on the study in general: Most expanded thyroid clonotypes above 0.001 also appeared in blood. A model of 13 V-J pairs discriminated ophthalmopathy from stable hyperthyroidism.

No progression to ophthalmopathy during 18 months of follow-up defined stable disease. The study left out patients who had uncontrolled infection, other autoimmune disease, pregnancy or lactation. It was RNA transcripts that yielded the amplified TCR beta CDR3 regions. The TCR CDR3 first-round RT-PCR relied on the HTBI primer set. TCRdb reprocessed the multiplex PCR reads with MiXCR, giving one entry per CDR3 protein. The table includes approximately 430,000 distinct CDR3 sequences, 15% to 17% detected once. This clonotype has at least ten counts. Its cognate antigen is unknown. The CDR3 covers 14 residues. V was trimmed by 3 bases and J by 5 bases, leaving 13 bases between them. In germline, CDR1 is MDHEN, CDR2 SYDVKM.

J is TRBJ1-1 and V is TRBV28; the D gene is possibly TRBD1 (5 bases). The clonotype originates from a young woman with Graves' hyperthyroidism. Sequencing used blood. In nucleotides, the CDR3 is TGTGCCAGCAGTTTGGGTCGGAGGGGTACTGAAGCTTTCTTT. This gives the protein CASSLGRRGTEAFF.